This T cell receptor (beta chain) stems from a study of OX40 agonist ivuxolimab in advanced cancers. Clones were sequenced by immunoSEQ multiplex PCR, and TCRdb holds only the in-frame ones, with some missing. Of about 64,000 clones detected, approximately 88% appear once; the ten largest clones hold under 3.5%. Trimming pared 5 bases from V and 7 bases from J, leaving 14 bases between. The CDR3 spans 14 residues. Germline CDR1 reads SGHTA; CDR2 reads FQGTGA. This chain joins TRBV7-3 and TRBJ2-2; D unclear. The sample here was CD4+ or CD8+ T cells sorted from blood, taken in a trial of the OX40 agonist ivuxolimab. The source is an adult with an advanced solid tumor such as melanoma, head and neck, liver or kidney cancer. CDR3 in amino acids: CASSPQRNGGELFF. The CDR3 bases are TGTGCCAGCAGCCCACAGAGGAATGGCGGGGAGCTGTTTTTT.